This T cell receptor beta chain was sequenced in a study of cytomegalovirus exposure and HLA in healthy donors. The PCR ran on 60 Vbeta and 13 Jbeta primers. Method: immunoSEQ multiplex PCR; TCRdb's copy keeps in-frame clones and lacks some. The sample shows around 57,000 clones, about 89% of them seen only once. The CDR3 sequence is 14 residues long. CDR1 and CDR2 (germline): SGDLS, YYNGEE. J was trimmed by 5 bases and V by 4 bases; bases with no gene match: 4. The sequenced material came from PBMCs. The sequence came from a man under 40 in good health and CMV-seropositive. This chain links TRBV9 with TRBJ2-2; 8 bases line up with TRBD2. In DNA form, the CDR3 reads TGTGCCAGCAGCCTTAGCGGGACAACCGGGGAGCTGTTTTTT. The encoded protein is CASSLSGTTGELFF. Full variable domain (outside the CDR3, taken from reference TRBV9 and TRBJ2-2): DSGVTQTPKHLITATGQRVTLRCSPRSGDLSVYWYQQSLDQGLQFLIQYYNGEERAKGNILERFSAQQFPDLHSELNLSSLELGDSALYFCASSLSGTTGELFFGEGSRLTVL.